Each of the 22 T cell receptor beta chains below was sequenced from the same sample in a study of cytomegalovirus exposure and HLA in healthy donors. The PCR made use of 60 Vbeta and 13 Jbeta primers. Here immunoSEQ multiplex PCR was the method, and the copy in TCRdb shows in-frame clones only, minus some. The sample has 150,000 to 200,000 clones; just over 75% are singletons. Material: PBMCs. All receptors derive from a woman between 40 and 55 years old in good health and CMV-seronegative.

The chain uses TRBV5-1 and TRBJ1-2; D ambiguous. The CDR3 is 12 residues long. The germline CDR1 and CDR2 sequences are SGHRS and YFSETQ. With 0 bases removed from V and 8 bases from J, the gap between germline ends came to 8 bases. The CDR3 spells CASSLDSRGYTF. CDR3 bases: TGCGCCAGCAGCTTGGATTCGCGGGGCTACACCTTC.

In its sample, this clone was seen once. The CDR3 DNA reads TGTGCCAGTAGTATAGATCCTAGCGGGAGTACAGATACGCAGTATTTT. Amino acids: CASSIDPSGSTDTQYF. V is TRBV19 and J is TRBJ2-3; 10 nucleotides match TRBD2. Germline V CDR1 and CDR2: LNHDA, SQIVND (reference sequence). V shed 0 bases and J 3 bases; nucleotides not matched to a gene: 3. The CDR3 spans 16 residues. Full variable domain (remainder filled in from reference TRBV19 and TRBJ2-3): DGGITQSPKYLFRKEGQNVTLSCEQNLNHDAMYWYRQDPGQGLRLIYYSQIVNDFQKGDIAEGYSVSREKKESFPLTVTSAQKNPTAFYLCASSIDPSGSTDTQYFGPGTRLTVL.

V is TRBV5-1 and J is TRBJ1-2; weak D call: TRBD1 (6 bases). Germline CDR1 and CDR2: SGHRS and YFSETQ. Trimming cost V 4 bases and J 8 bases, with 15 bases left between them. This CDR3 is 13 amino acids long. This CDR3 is CASSTRTEGGYTF. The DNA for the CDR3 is TGCGCCAGCAGCACCCGGACAGAGGGCGGCTACACCTTC.

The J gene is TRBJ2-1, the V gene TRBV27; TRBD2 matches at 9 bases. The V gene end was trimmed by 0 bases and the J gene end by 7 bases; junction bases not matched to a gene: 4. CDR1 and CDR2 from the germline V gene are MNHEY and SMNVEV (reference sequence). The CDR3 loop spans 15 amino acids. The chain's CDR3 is CASSLSAGGPNEQFF. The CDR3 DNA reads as TGTGCCAGCAGTTTATCGGCGGGAGGGCCGAATGAGCAGTTCTTC.

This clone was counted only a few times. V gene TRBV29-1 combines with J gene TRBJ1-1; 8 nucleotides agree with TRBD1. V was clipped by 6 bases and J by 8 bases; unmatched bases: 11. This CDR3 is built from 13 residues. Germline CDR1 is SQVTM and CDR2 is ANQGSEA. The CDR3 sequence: CSVPTGVWGEAFF. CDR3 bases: TGCAGCGTCCCGACAGGGGTTTGGGGAGAAGCTTTCTTT.

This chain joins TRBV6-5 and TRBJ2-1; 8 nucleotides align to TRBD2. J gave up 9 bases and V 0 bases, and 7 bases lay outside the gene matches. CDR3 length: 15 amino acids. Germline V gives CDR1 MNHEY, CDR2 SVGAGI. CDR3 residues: CASSYSSAGEGEQFF. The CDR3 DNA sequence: TGTGCCAGCAGTTACTCCTCAGCGGGAGAGGGTGAGCAGTTCTTC.

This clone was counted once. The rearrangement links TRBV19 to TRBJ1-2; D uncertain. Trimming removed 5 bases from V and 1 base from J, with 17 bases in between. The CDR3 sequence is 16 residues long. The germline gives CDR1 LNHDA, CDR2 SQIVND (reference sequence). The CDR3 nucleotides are TGTGCCAGTAGTGGAGGGCAGAAGCCCCTTAACTATGGCTACACCTTC. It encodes CASSGGQKPLNYGYTF.

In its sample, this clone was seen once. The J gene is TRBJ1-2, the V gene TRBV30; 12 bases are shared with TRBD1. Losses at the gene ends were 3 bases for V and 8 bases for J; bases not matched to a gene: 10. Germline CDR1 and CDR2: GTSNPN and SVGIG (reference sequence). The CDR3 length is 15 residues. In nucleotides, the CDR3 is TGTGCCTGGAGACCATCGGGACAGGGGGCTAGAGGCTACACCTTC. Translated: CAWRPSGQGARGYTF. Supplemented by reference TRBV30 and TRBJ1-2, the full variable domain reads SQTIHQWPATLVQPVGSPLSLECTVEGTSNPNLYWYRQAAGRGLQLLFYSVGIGQISSEVPQNLSASRPQDRQFILSSKKLLLSDSGFYLCAWRPSGQGARGYTFGSGTRLTVV.

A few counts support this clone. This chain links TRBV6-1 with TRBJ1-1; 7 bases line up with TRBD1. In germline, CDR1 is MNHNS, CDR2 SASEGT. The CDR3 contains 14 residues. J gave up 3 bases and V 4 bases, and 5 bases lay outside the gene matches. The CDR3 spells CASSAIQGHTEAFF. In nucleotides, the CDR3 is TGTGCCAGCAGTGCAATACAGGGGCACACTGAAGCTTTCTTT.

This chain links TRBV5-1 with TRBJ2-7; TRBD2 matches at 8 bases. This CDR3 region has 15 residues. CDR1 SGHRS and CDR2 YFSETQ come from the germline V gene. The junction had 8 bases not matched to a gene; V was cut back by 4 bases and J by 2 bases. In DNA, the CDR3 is TGCGCCAGCAGCCAAGGAGCGGGAGCCGCCTACGAGCAGTACTTC. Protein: CASSQGAGAAYEQYF.

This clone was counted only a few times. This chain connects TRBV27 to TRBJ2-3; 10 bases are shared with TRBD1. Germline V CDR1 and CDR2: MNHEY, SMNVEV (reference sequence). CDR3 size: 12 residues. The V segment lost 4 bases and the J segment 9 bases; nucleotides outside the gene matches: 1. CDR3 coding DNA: TGTGCCAGCAGTTGGGACAGGGGAACGCAGTATTTT. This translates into CASSWDRGTQYF.

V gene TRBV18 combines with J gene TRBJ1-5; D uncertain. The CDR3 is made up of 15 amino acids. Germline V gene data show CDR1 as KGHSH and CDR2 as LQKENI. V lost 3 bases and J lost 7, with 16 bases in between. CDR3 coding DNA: TGTGCCAGCTCACCTTCGGGAGGCCTCGGCCAGCCCCAGCATTTT. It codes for CASSPSGGLGQPQHF.

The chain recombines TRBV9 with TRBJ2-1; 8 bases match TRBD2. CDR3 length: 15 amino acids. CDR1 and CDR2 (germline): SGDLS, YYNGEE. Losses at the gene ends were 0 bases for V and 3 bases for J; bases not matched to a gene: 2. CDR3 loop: CASSVGGGHYNEQFF. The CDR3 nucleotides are TGTGCCAGCAGCGTAGGCGGGGGGCACTACAATGAGCAGTTCTTC.

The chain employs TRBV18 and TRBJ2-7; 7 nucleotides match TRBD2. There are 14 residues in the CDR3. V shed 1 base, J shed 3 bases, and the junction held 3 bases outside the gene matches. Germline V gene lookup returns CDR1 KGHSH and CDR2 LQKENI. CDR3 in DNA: TGTGCCAGCTCACCACAGCGGGAAGACTACGAGCAGTACTTC. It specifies CASSPQREDYEQYF. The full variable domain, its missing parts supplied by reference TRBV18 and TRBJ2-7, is NAGVMQNPRHLVRRRGQEARLRCSPMKGHSHVYWYRQLPEEGLKFMVYLQKENIIDESGMPKERFSAEFPKEGPSILRIQQVVRGDSAAYFCASSPQREDYEQYFGPGTRLTVT.

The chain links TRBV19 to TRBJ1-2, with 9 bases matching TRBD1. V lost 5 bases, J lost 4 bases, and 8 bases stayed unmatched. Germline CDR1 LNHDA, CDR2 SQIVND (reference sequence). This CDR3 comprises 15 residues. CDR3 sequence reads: CASSVSGQGGYGYTF. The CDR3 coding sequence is TGTGCCAGTAGTGTTTCGGGACAGGGTGGCTATGGCTACACCTTC.

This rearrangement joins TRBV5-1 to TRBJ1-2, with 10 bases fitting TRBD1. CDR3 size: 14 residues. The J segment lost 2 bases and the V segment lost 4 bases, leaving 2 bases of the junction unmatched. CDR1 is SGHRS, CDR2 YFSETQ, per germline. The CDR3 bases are TGCGCCAGCAGCCAGACAGGGGGCAACTATGGCTACACCTTC. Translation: CASSQTGGNYGYTF.

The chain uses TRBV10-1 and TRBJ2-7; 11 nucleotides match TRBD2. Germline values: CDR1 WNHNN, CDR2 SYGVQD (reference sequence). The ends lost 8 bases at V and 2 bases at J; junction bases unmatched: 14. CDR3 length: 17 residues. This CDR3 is CASSSGGLAGGTYEQYF. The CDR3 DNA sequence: TGCGCCAGCTCCTCTGGTGGGCTAGCGGGAGGCACCTACGAGCAGTACTTC.

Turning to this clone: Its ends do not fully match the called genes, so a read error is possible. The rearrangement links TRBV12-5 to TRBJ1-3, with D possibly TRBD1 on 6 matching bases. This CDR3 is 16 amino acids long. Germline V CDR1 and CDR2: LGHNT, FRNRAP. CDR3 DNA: TGTGCTAGTGGTTTAGGGGGGGCTGCGTATGGAAACGCCATATATTTT. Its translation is CASGLGGAAYGNAIYF.

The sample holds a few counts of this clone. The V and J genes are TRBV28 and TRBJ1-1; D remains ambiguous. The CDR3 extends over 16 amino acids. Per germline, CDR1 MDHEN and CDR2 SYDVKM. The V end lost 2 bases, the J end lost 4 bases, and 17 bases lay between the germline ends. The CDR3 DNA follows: TGTGCCAGCAGTTTAGGAGGGCGGTCGGGAGGCACTGAAGCTTTCTTT. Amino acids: CASSLGGRSGGTEAFF.

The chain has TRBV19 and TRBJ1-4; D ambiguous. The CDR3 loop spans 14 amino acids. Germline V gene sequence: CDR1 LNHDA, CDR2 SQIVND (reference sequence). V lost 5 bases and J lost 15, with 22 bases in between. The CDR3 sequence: CASSASYGSREVFF. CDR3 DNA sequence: TGTGCCAGTAGTGCCAGCTATGGCAGCCGGGAGGTGTTTTTT. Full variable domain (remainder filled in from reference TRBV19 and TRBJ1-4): DGGITQSPKYLFRKEGQNVTLSCEQNLNHDAMYWYRQDPGQGLRLIYYSQIVNDFQKGDIAEGYSVSREKKESFPLTVTSAQKNPTAFYLCASSASYGSREVFFGSGTQLSVL.

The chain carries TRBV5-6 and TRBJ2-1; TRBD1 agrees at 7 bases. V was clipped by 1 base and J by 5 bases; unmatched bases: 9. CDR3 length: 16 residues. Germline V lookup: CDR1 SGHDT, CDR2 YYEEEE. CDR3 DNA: TGTGCCAGCAGCTTGACGCAAGGGGGCTACCACAATGAGCAGTTCTTC. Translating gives CASSLTQGGYHNEQFF.

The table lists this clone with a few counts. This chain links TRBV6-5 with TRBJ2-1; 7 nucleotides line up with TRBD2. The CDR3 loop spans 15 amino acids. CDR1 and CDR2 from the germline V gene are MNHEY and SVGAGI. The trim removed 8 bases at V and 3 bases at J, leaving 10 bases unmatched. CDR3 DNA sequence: TGTGCCAGCCGCCCCCAGCGGGACCACTACAATGAGCAGTTCTTC. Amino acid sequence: CASRPQRDHYNEQFF.